Below, 29 T cell receptor beta chains from the same sample are listed, as sequenced in a study of blood T cells in healthy people across ages. Combining a sample-barcoded 5' primer with a J-beta primer mix, a second PCR ran for roughly 6 to 12 cycles. Each CDR3 protein is one row after TCRdb ran MiXCR on the 5' RACE reads. The table includes about 830,000 distinct CDR3 sequences, roughly 60% detected once. Specimen: blood. Every receptor here comes from a man in his thirties or forties in good health.

The gene calls are TRBV5-1 and TRBJ2-1; TRBD2 matches at 11 bases. The J call may be mistaken, given a closer DNA end match to TRBJ2-7. This CDR3 has 17 amino acids. Germline V CDR1 and CDR2: SGHRS, YFSETQ. CDR3 in amino acids: CASSLGTSGYSYNEQYF. CDR3 coding DNA: TGCGCCAGCAGCCTCGGGACTAGCGGTTACTCCTACAATGAGCAGTACTTC.

The V call is TRBV5-4, the J call TRBJ1-2; D gene uncertain. Trimming cost V 3 bases and J 7 bases, with 16 bases left between them. This CDR3 region has 14 residues. The germline V gene has CDR1 SGHNT and CDR2 YYREEE (reference sequence). The CDR3 region is CASSWEGRMGGYTF. CDR3 DNA sequence: TGTGCCAGCAGCTGGGAAGGTCGAATGGGTGGCTACACCTTC.

The chain recombines TRBV4-3 with TRBJ2-3; no reliable D call. The V gene's germline CDR1 is LGHNA and CDR2 YSLEER. The CDR3 has 14 residues. Trimming pared 4 bases from V and 6 bases from J, leaving 14 bases between. The CDR3 DNA sequence: TGCGCCAGCAGCCGGGCCCAGCCATCGGATACGCAGTATTTT. Translated, it gives CASSRAQPSDTQYF.

This clonotype was recorded a few times. The rearrangement uses TRBV29-1 and TRBJ1-2; weak D call: TRBD1 (6 bases). Trimming removed 4 bases at V and 8 bases at J, with 11 bases between. The CDR3 consists of 11 residues. Germline values: CDR1 SQVTM, CDR2 ANQGSEA. The CDR3 DNA reads TGCAGCGTTGGGACAGCAGGAGGCTACACCTTC. It translates to CSVGTAGGYTF.

V is TRBV28 and J is TRBJ2-5; TRBD2 agrees at 7 bases. The germline gives CDR1 MDHEN, CDR2 SYDVKM. Trimming at V came to 4 bases and at J to 13 bases, leaving 15 bases not matched to a gene. The CDR3 is 14 residues long. As DNA, the CDR3 is TGTGCCAGCAGTTCACCTCCAATAACTAGCGTGGCGTACTTC. It specifies CASSSPPITSVAYF.

This chain connects TRBV6-5 to TRBJ2-3; the D gene could be TRBD1 or TRBD2 (5 bases each). Germline-derived CDR1 and CDR2 are MNHEY and SVGAGI. CDR3 length equals 16 residues. Trimming took 4 bases from V and 2 from J, leaving 16 bases between them. The CDR3 sequence is CASSSVGARTTDTQYF. CDR3 sequence (DNA): TGTGCCAGCAGTTCGGTCGGGGCAAGGACCACAGATACGCAGTATTTT.

The genes are TRBV20-1 and TRBJ2-5; the D is unclear. The V gene lost 1 base and the J gene lost 1 base, with 7 bases spanning the gap. The length of the CDR3 is 13 residues. Germline CDR1 DFQATT, CDR2 SNEGSKA (reference sequence). CDR3 bases: TGCAGTGCTAGAGTATGGGGCCAAGAGACCCAGTACTTC. Its protein is CSARVWGQETQYF.

V is TRBV6-2 or TRBV6-3 and J is TRBJ1-4; no clear D gene. This CDR3 has 16 amino acids. Trimming shortened V by 6 bases and J by 5 bases, and 19 bases separated the two germline ends. Germline loops: CDR1 MNHEY, CDR2 SVGEGT. CDR3 nucleotide sequence: TGTGCCAGCAGCCACCAACCGTGGTCCTACAATGAAAAACTGTTTTTT. Translated, it gives CASSHQPWSYNEKLFF.

J is TRBJ1-6 and V is TRBV14; D is unresolved. Germline loops: CDR1 SGHDN, CDR2 FVKESK. The V end was cut by 0 bases, the J end by 7 bases, with 13 bases between. The CDR3 loop spans 16 amino acids. The CDR3 sequence: CASSQEIGKDNSPLHF. The CDR3 DNA sequence: TGTGCCAGCAGCCAAGAAATCGGGAAAGACAATTCACCCCTCCACTTT.

This chain links TRBV29-1 with TRBJ2-1; D remains ambiguous. Germline V gene data show CDR1 as SQVTM and CDR2 as ANQGSEA. Trimming stripped 4 bases from V and 10 bases from J, with 14 bases between. This CDR3 spans 12 amino acids. CDR3 protein: CSVVQSREEQFF. Written as DNA, the CDR3 is TGCAGCGTTGTCCAGTCTCGTGAGGAGCAGTTCTTC.

V is TRBV4-3 and J is TRBJ2-5; D unclear. The assigned J gene may be wrong: the sequence end matches TRBJ2-7 better. The CDR3 covers 15 residues. Germline V gives CDR1 LGHNA, CDR2 YSLEER. CDR3 DNA: TGCGCCAGCAGCCAAGAAGGTCGCAGAGCCTACGAGCAGTACTTC. It translates to CASSQEGRRAYEQYF.

This clonotype occurred a few times. The V gene is TRBV7-2, the J gene TRBJ2-1; a possible D gene is TRBD2 (6 bases). Germline CDR1 SGHTA, CDR2 FQGNSA. V lost 1 base, J lost 10 bases, and 11 bases lay in between. This CDR3 contains 13 residues. The CDR3 here is CASSLGSRGEQFF. CDR3 nucleotides: TGTGCCAGCAGCTTAGGTAGCCGGGGGGAGCAGTTCTTC.

Turning to this clonotype: Mismatch with germline at one junction end may stem from a read error. V usage is TRBV4-2 and J usage is TRBJ2-1, with 9 bases matching TRBD2. The CDR3 is made up of 18 amino acids. Germline-derived CDR1 and CDR2 are LGHNA and YNFKEQ. The CDR3 sequence is CASSQRAQTGTSINKQFF. The CDR3, as DNA: TGTGCCAGCAGCCAAAGGGCGCAAACCGGGACTAGCATCAATAAGCAGTTCTTC.

The CDR3 nucleotides are TGTGCCAGCAAATATGATAGCTCCTACAATGAGCAGTTCTTC. It yields the protein CASKYDSSYNEQFF. The chain recombines TRBV28 with TRBJ2-1; D gene unclear. The CDR3 loop spans 14 amino acids. CDR1 and CDR2 (germline): MDHEN, SYDVKM. V gave up 7 bases and J gave up 0 bases, with 10 bases separating them.

The chain is built from TRBV7-2 and TRBJ2-3; D may correspond to TRBD1 or TRBD2 (5 bases each). V was clipped by 6 bases and J by 8 bases, with 12 bases between them. This CDR3 has 12 residues. Per germline, CDR1 SGHTA and CDR2 FQGNSA. CDR3 sequence reads: CASSSGTRTQYF. CDR3 DNA: TGTGCCAGCAGTTCCGGGACCCGTACGCAGTATTTT.

This chain links TRBV11-2 with TRBJ2-7; 7 positions match TRBD1. CDR1 is SGHAT and CDR2 is FQNNGV in the germline V gene. The CDR3 runs 14 residues. The V segment lost 0 bases and the J segment 4 bases; nucleotides outside the gene matches: 3. CDR3 bases: TGTGCCAGCAGCTTAGATGTACAGGGGTACGAGCAGTACTTC. As protein: CASSLDVQGYEQYF. The full variable domain, in which reference TRBV11-2 and TRBJ2-7 provide the parts outside the CDR3, is EAGVAQSPRYKIIEKRQSVAFWCNPISGHATLYWYQQILGQGPKLLIQFQNNGVVDDSQLPKDRFSAERLKGVDSTLKIQPAKLEDSAVYLCASSLDVQGYEQYFGPGTRLTVT.

Only a few counts were recorded for this clonotype. The gene calls are TRBV3-1 and TRBJ2-1; D possibly matches TRBD1 or TRBD2 (5 bases each). Germline loops: CDR1 LGHDT, CDR2 YNNKEL (reference sequence). The CDR3 is 10 residues long. Trimming removed 2 bases at V and 14 bases at J, with 7 bases between. CDR3 sequence: CASSQRGEFF. The CDR3, as DNA: TGTGCCAGCAGCCAAAGAGGGGAGTTCTTC.

This clonotype has only a few counts. The chain combines TRBV7-2 with TRBJ2-7; 9 bases align to TRBD1. After removal of 5 bases from V and 5 bases from J, the junction contained 13 bases not matched to a gene. CDR1 and CDR2 from the germline V gene are SGHTA and FQGNSA. This CDR3 is 16 amino acids long. In DNA, the CDR3 is TGTGCCAGCAGCGTAACTCCCGGGACAGGGTCCCACGAGCAGTACTTC. Encoded protein: CASSVTPGTGSHEQYF.

As DNA, the CDR3 is TGTGCCAGCAGTGTTCGGCCAGGGCGGTCACCCCTCCACTTT. The encoded protein is CASSVRPGRSPLHF. The rearrangement uses TRBV25-1 and TRBJ1-6; D is possibly TRBD1 (5 bases). CDR1 and CDR2 (germline): MGHDK, SYGVNS. The CDR3 has 14 residues. Between the trimmed V and J ends, which lost 4 bases and 10 bases, there was a span of 14 bases.

This clonotype has only a few counts. The V call is TRBV6-5, the J call TRBJ2-7; a weak D match, TRBD2 (6 bases). Germline CDR1 MNHEY, CDR2 SVGAGI. Trimming shortened V by 2 bases and J by 5 bases, and 13 bases separated the two germline ends. The CDR3 contains 14 residues. For the CDR3, the DNA is TGTGCCAGCAGTTACGGGCAGGGAGGCCACGAGCAGTACTTC. The encoded protein is CASSYGQGGHEQYF.

The CDR3, as DNA: TGTGCCAGCAGTCACGACACGCAAAACATTCAGTACTTC. This encodes CASSHDTQNIQYF. V gene TRBV6-2 or TRBV6-3 combines with J gene TRBJ2-4; D gene uncertain. V lost 5 bases and J 5 bases, leaving 10 bases between the germline ends. CDR3 length equals 13 residues. The germline gives CDR1 MNHEY, CDR2 SVGEGT.

This clonotype showed up just once. The chain recombines TRBV20-1 with TRBJ2-7; D is unresolved. This CDR3 is 13 amino acids long. Germline CDR1 and CDR2: DFQATT and SNEGSKA (reference sequence). The V end lost 6 bases, the J end lost 0 bases, and 12 bases lay between the germline ends. Written as DNA, the CDR3 is TGCAGTGCGGAGACTGTCAGCTCCTACGAGCAGTACTTC. Translation: CSAETVSSYEQYF.

Of note for this clonotype: At one end the junction does not follow the germline gene, possibly because of a read error. V is TRBV7-2 and J is TRBJ2-2, with a possible D match to TRBD2 (6 bases). The CDR3 covers 16 residues. Germline V gene data show CDR1 as SGHTA and CDR2 as FQGNSA. The CDR3 here is CASSLMPLANTGGLFF. DNA of the CDR3: TGTGCCAGCAGCTTAATGCCGCTCGCGAACACCGGGGGGCTGTTTTTT.

The chain employs TRBV12-5 and TRBJ2-1; 9 nucleotides agree with TRBD1. The V gene's germline CDR1 is LGHNT and CDR2 FRNRAP. V lost 6 bases to trimming and J lost 8 bases; unmatched junction nucleotides: 11. This CDR3 has 15 residues. CDR3: CASGQGQGRSDEQFF. The DNA of the CDR3 is TGTGCTAGTGGCCAGGGACAGGGAAGGTCGGATGAGCAGTTCTTC.

J is TRBJ1-1 and V is TRBV29-1, with D hard to call. The germline gives CDR1 SQVTM, CDR2 ANQGSEA. The CDR3 loop spans 10 amino acids. Trimming pared 6 bases from V and 4 bases from J, leaving 6 bases between. For the CDR3, the DNA is TGCAGCGTGGCTGGCACTGAAGCTTTCTTT. Its protein product is CSVAGTEAFF.

The chain couples TRBV5-1 to TRBJ2-5, with TRBD2 matching over 12 bases. The V and J ends lost 5 bases and 5 bases, in that order; junction bases with no gene match: 7. Germline V lookup: CDR1 SGHRS, CDR2 YFSETQ. This CDR3 comprises 15 residues. DNA of the CDR3: TGCGCCAGCAGGTCTAGCGGGGGGGCACAGGAGACCCAGTACTTC. Translation gives CASRSSGGAQETQYF.

Points on this clonotype: A much larger clone is a single base away; this may be a read error. The chain recombines TRBV7-9 with TRBJ1-2; 8 nucleotides line up with TRBD1. Germline V gene sequence: CDR1 SEHNR, CDR2 FQNEAQ (reference sequence). CDR3 length: 15 amino acids. CDR3 loop: CTSALRQGARDGYTF. In DNA form, the CDR3 reads TGTACCAGCGCCCTGAGGCAGGGGGCACGAGATGGCTACACCTTC.

This clonotype occurred a few times. This chain uses TRBV29-1 with TRBJ2-3; perhaps D is TRBD1 or TRBD2 (6 bases each). The CDR3 length is 15 residues. Trimming stripped 4 bases from V and 2 bases from J, with 16 bases between. From germline, CDR1 is SQVTM and CDR2 ANQGSEA. The CDR3 here is CSVVSGGHLTDTQYF. CDR3 bases: TGCAGCGTTGTTTCCGGGGGCCATCTCACAGATACGCAGTATTTT.

This clonotype has a handful of counts. This rearrangement joins TRBV7-2 to TRBJ2-1; possibly TRBD1 or TRBD2 for D (6 bases each). Between the trimmed V and J ends, which lost 6 bases and 5 bases, there was a span of 14 bases. This CDR3 comprises 14 residues. Germline values: CDR1 SGHTA, CDR2 FQGNSA. The DNA of the CDR3 is TGTGCCAGCAGTCCCACTGGGGGGCACAATGAGCAGTTCTTC. Protein product: CASSPTGGHNEQFF.